The 27 T cell receptor beta chains in this list originate from one sample, sequenced in a study of blood T cell repertoires in COVID-19. Here immunoSEQ multiplex PCR was the method, and the copy in TCRdb shows in-frame clones only, minus some. Among about 380,000 clones listed, 85% to 90% were seen once. The sample consisted of PBMCs or T cells enriched from blood (not recorded which). Receptors were obtained from a woman younger than 35 who had recovered from COVID-19.

V and J are TRBV5-1 and TRBJ2-7; 7 bases fit TRBD1. Germline V CDR1 and CDR2: SGHRS, YFSETQ. The CDR3 has 13 amino acids. V lost 5 bases and J lost 6; bases outside the gene matches: 8. CDR3 amino acids: CASSFHRGSEQYF. The CDR3 nucleotides are TGCGCCAGCAGTTTCCACAGGGGCAGCGAGCAGTACTTC.

This clone was counted a single time. This chain connects TRBV19 to TRBJ1-6; 7 bases match TRBD1. CDR1 is LNHDA, CDR2 SQIVND, per germline (reference sequence). The CDR3 sequence is 13 residues long. The J segment lost 10 bases and the V segment lost 8 bases, leaving 8 bases of the junction unmatched. This CDR3 reads CASGWDSKSPLHF. CDR3 sequence (DNA): TGTGCCAGTGGATGGGACAGTAAGTCACCCCTCCACTTT.

As for this clone: This sample includes further DNA sequences coding for the same CDR3. The chain links TRBV5-1 to TRBJ1-4; 8 nucleotides agree with TRBD1. This CDR3 comprises 14 residues. From germline, CDR1 is SGHRS and CDR2 YFSETQ. The trim removed 2 bases at V and 7 bases at J, leaving 4 bases unmatched. The CDR3 protein is CASSLQGVGEKLFF. CDR3 in DNA: TGCGCCAGCAGCTTACAGGGGGTTGGTGAAAAACTGTTTTTT.

J is TRBJ1-3 and V is TRBV2, with D possibly being TRBD1 (5 bases). There are 16 residues in the CDR3. V shed 7 bases and J shed 0 bases, with 16 bases lying between them. Germline values: CDR1 SNHLY, CDR2 FYNNEI. The CDR3 DNA follows: TGTGCCAGCACCCGGGCGGGGGGGAACTCTGGAAACACCATATATTTT. Translating it yields CASTRAGGNSGNTIYF.

This chain connects TRBV19 to TRBJ1-6; possibly TRBD1 for D (5 bases). The CDR3 loop spans 14 amino acids. Trimming left V 2 bases short and J 7 bases short, with 9 bases between. Per the germline V gene, CDR1 is LNHDA and CDR2 is SQIVND (reference sequence). The CDR3 nucleotides read TGTGCCAGTAGTATAAGCAGGGTCAATTCACCCCTCCACTTT. This encodes CASSISRVNSPLHF.

The chain couples TRBV5-6 to TRBJ2-7, with D maybe TRBD2 (6 bases). With 4 bases removed from V and 5 bases from J, the gap between germline ends came to 16 bases. The germline V gene has CDR1 SGHDT and CDR2 YYEEEE. This CDR3 spans 14 amino acids. The CDR3 region is CASSKSSVGDEQYF. DNA of the CDR3: TGTGCCAGCAGCAAATCTAGCGTTGGAGACGAGCAGTACTTC. Using reference TRBV5-6 and TRBJ2-7 for the parts outside the CDR3, the full variable domain is DAGVTQSPTHLIKTRGQQVTLRCSPKSGHDTVSWYQQALGQGPQFIFQYYEEEERQRGNFPDRFSGHQFPNYSSELNVNALLLGDSALYLCASSKSSVGDEQYFGPGTRLTVT.

V is TRBV15 and J is TRBJ1-5; D unclear. Per the germline V gene, CDR1 is LNHNV and CDR2 is YYDKDF (reference sequence). Trimming removed 3 bases at V and 1 base at J, with 7 bases between. The CDR3 is made up of 14 amino acids. The CDR3 here is CATSREESNQPQHF. The CDR3, as DNA: TGTGCCACCAGCAGGGAGGAGAGCAATCAGCCCCAGCATTTT.

This chain links TRBV29-1 with TRBJ1-2; 7 bases fit TRBD1. V shed 7 bases, J shed 0 bases, and the junction held 5 bases outside the gene matches. The CDR3 sequence is 13 residues long. The germline gives CDR1 SQVTM, CDR2 ANQGSEA. As DNA, the CDR3 is TGCAGCGCATCGACAGGGCCTAACTATGGCTACACCTTC. It codes for CSASTGPNYGYTF.

The chain carries TRBV7-9 and TRBJ2-3, with 10 bases that match TRBD2. Trimming removed 6 bases from V and 5 bases from J; junction bases left unmatched: 11. Germline values: CDR1 SEHNR, CDR2 FQNEAQ (reference sequence). The CDR3 consists of 16 residues. CDR3 DNA: TGTGCCAGCAGATCACTAGCGGGGACCCTGGGAGATACGCAGTATTTT. This sequence encodes CASRSLAGTLGDTQYF.

The sample holds a few counts of this clone. CDR3 sequence (DNA): TGTGCCAGCAGCTCCGGACAGGGTAGAAGGTATCAGCCCCAGCATTTT. This translates into CASSSGQGRRYQPQHF. V gene TRBV13 combines with J gene TRBJ1-5; 8 positions agree with TRBD1. The V gene's germline CDR1 is PRHDT and CDR2 FYEKMQ (reference sequence). This CDR3 region has 16 residues. V lost 4 bases, J lost 5 bases, and 10 bases stayed unmatched. The full variable domain, its missing parts supplied by reference TRBV13 and TRBJ1-5, is AAGVIQSPRHLIKEKRETATLKCYPIPRHDTVYWYQQGPGQDPQFLISFYEKMQSDKGSIPDRFSAQQFSDYHSELNMSSLELGDSALYFCASSSGQGRRYQPQHFGDGTRLSIL.

This clone showed up many times. This specimen includes other DNA sequences encoding the same CDR3. The rearrangement uses TRBV11-3 and TRBJ2-7, with D unclear. Germline lookup yields CDR1 SGHNT and CDR2 YENEEA. V was trimmed by 5 bases and J by 0 bases, leaving 5 bases between them. CDR3 length equals 12 residues. CDR3 sequence (DNA): TGTGCCAGCAGCCCGAGCTCCTACGAGCAGTACTTC. Translated: CASSPSSYEQYF.

This chain uses TRBV30 with TRBJ2-3, with 9 bases that match TRBD2. Germline CDR1 GTSNPN, CDR2 SVGIG (reference sequence). The CDR3 spans 15 residues. The V and J ends lost 3 bases and 4 bases, in that order; junction bases with no gene match: 8. In DNA, the CDR3 is TGTGCCTGGAGACCACTAGCGGGCGGGGCAGATACGCAGTATTTT. Its protein product is CAWRPLAGGADTQYF.

The chain recombines TRBV6-4 with TRBJ2-1; weak D call: TRBD2 (6 bases). The CDR3 runs 15 residues. Between the trimmed V and J ends, which lost 4 bases and 7 bases, there was a span of 17 bases. Germline assignment: CDR1 MRHNA and CDR2 SNTAGT. For the CDR3, the DNA is TGTGCCAGCAGTGCCCCCTACGCGGGGTTGAATGAGCAGTTCTTC. This sequence encodes CASSAPYAGLNEQFF.

The V gene is TRBV12-3 or TRBV12-4, the J gene TRBJ2-1; TRBD1 matches 7 bases. The CDR3 consists of 12 residues. Trimming removed 4 bases from V and 11 bases from J; junction bases left unmatched: 5. CDR3 loop: CASSWRTGKQFF. Here the CDR3 DNA reads TGTGCCAGCAGTTGGAGGACAGGCAAGCAGTTCTTC.

CDR3 sequence reads: CASTTGATNTGELFF. The CDR3 nucleotides read TGTGCCAGCACCACAGGGGCAACGAACACCGGGGAGCTGTTTTTT. J is TRBJ2-2 and V is TRBV7-8; 7 bases fit TRBD1. V shed 7 bases, J shed 0 bases, and the junction held 5 bases outside the gene matches. This CDR3 is 15 amino acids long. Germline lookup yields CDR1 SGHVS and CDR2 FQNEAQ.

V and J are TRBV14 and TRBJ1-1; D unclear. CDR1 SGHDN and CDR2 FVKESK come from the germline V gene. This CDR3 comprises 14 residues. With 2 bases removed from V and 1 base from J, the gap between germline ends came to 8 bases. The CDR3 DNA reads TGTGCCAGCAGCCAAACTTACCAGAACACTGAAGCTTTCTTT. Translated, it gives CASSQTYQNTEAFF.

This clone showed up just once. This rearrangement joins TRBV19 to TRBJ1-4, with D uncertain. V was clipped by 9 bases and J by 8 bases, with 13 bases between them. Germline CDR1 reads LNHDA; CDR2 reads SQIVND (reference sequence). The CDR3 length is 12 residues. As DNA, the CDR3 is TGTGCCAGCCGGGTCGAGGGAGAAAAACTGTTTTTT. Amino acid sequence: CASRVEGEKLFF.

The chain links TRBV14 to TRBJ1-1, with 10 bases lining up with TRBD1. This CDR3 is built from 12 residues. The V gene's germline CDR1 is SGHDN and CDR2 FVKESK. V was pared by 2 bases and J by 11 bases, with 2 bases of the junction left unmatched. The CDR3, as DNA: TGTGCCAGCAGCCAACAGGGACAGGGGGCTTTCTTT. It yields the protein CASSQQGQGAFF.

This rearrangement joins TRBV12-2 to TRBJ1-3; the D call in the table, TRBD1, was not verified against the DNA. TRBV12-2 is marked as a pseudogene. This CDR3 contains 18 residues. CDR3 protein: CASRLADQDLLSGNTIYF. CDR3 bases: TGTGCAAGTCGCTTAGCGGATCAGGATCTACTCTCTGGAAACACCATATATTTT.

This chain links TRBV6-1 with TRBJ1-1, with D perhaps matching TRBD1 (5 bases). Between the trimmed V and J ends, which lost 3 bases and 6 bases, there was a span of 11 bases. Germline assignment: CDR1 MNHNS and CDR2 SASEGT. The CDR3 is 13 amino acids. In nucleotides, the CDR3 is TGTGCCAGCAGTGATTCAGGGCACCCTGAAGCTTTCTTT. This gives the protein CASSDSGHPEAFF.

V is TRBV29-1 and J is TRBJ2-5, with TRBD1 matching over 7 bases. V was clipped by 7 bases and J by 1 base; unmatched bases: 3. The CDR3 has 12 residues. Germline loops: CDR1 SQVTM, CDR2 ANQGSEA. For the CDR3, the DNA is TGCAGCGCCGGGACAGCCCAAGAGACCCAGTACTTC. Its translation is CSAGTAQETQYF.

The gene calls are TRBV2 and TRBJ2-1; 8 bases are shared with TRBD1. CDR3 length: 13 residues. V lost 7 bases to trimming and J lost 7 bases; unmatched junction nucleotides: 6. Looked up from germline, CDR1 is SNHLY and CDR2 is FYNNEI. CDR3 amino acids: CASKQDRVNEQFF. The CDR3 DNA is TGTGCCAGCAAGCAGGACAGGGTGAATGAGCAGTTCTTC.

The chain links TRBV27 to TRBJ2-3, with D perhaps matching TRBD2 (5 bases). Germline CDR1 MNHEY, CDR2 SMNVEV (reference sequence). V was pared by 4 bases and J by 6 bases, with 17 bases between. The CDR3 covers 15 residues. The CDR3 is CASSYGQDSSDTQYF. In DNA, the CDR3 is TGTGCCAGCAGTTACGGGCAGGACTCGAGCGATACGCAGTATTTT.

The gene calls are TRBV7-9 and TRBJ2-1; 12 bases line up with TRBD2. The CDR3 has 16 amino acids. Germline V gives CDR1 SEHNR, CDR2 FQNEAQ (reference sequence). V lost 2 bases, J lost 8 bases, and 7 bases stayed unmatched. CDR3 coding DNA: TGTGCCAGCAGCTTACCTAGCGGGGGGGTGGTGGATGAGCAGTTCTTC. Protein: CASSLPSGGVVDEQFF.

This chain connects TRBV24-1 to TRBJ2-7, with D tentatively TRBD1 (6 bases). The CDR3 runs 17 residues. V was trimmed by 3 bases and J by 3 bases, leaving 20 bases between them. Germline V gene lookup returns CDR1 KGHDR and CDR2 SFDVKD. The CDR3 region is CATSDPCQGPQIYEQYF. The CDR3 DNA follows: TGTGCCACCAGTGATCCCTGCCAGGGGCCGCAAATCTACGAGCAGTACTTC.

The V gene is TRBV12-5, the J gene TRBJ1-3; D is uncertain. V was cut by 1 base and J by 1 base, with 11 bases left in between. This CDR3 spans 16 amino acids. Germline V lookup: CDR1 LGHNT, CDR2 FRNRAP. The CDR3 DNA reads as TGTGCTAGTGGTTTGGCGCTCCGGGAATCTGGAAACACCATATATTTT. Amino acid sequence: CASGLALRESGNTIYF.

This clone was picked up a small number of times. The chain has TRBV29-1 and TRBJ1-2; D remains unclear. Germline V CDR1 and CDR2: SQVTM, ANQGSEA. This CDR3 has 12 amino acids. V dropped 3 bases and J dropped 4 bases, with 9 bases sitting between them. The CDR3 DNA sequence: TGCAGCGTTGAGTTACGGAGCTATGGCTACACCTTC. The encoded protein is CSVELRSYGYTF.